This T cell receptor beta chain was retrieved from a study of blood T cell repertoires in COVID-19. Germline assignment: CDR1 SGHKS and CDR2 YYEKEE (reference sequence). V lost 0 bases to trimming and J lost 4 bases; unmatched junction nucleotides: 0. The CDR3 extends over 13 amino acids. Clones were read by immunoSEQ multiplex PCR, and TCRdb kept only the in-frame ones, dropping some. The sample has roughly 75,000 clones; approximately 85% are singletons. Sequenced material: peripheral blood. The clonotype was recovered from a man aged 45-65 years with COVID-19, enrolled during active disease. This chain connects TRBV5-5 to TRBJ1-1; 7 nucleotides match TRBD1. The CDR3 DNA follows: TGTGCCAGCAGCTTGGACAGGGGCACTGAAGCTTTCTTT. Amino acid sequence: CASSLDRGTEAFF.